This T cell receptor (beta chain) derives from a study of cytomegalovirus exposure and HLA in healthy donors. For the study at large: Ancestry clustering placed around 80% of approximately 420 genotyped donors in the Caucasian-associated cluster. General study points: Rare TCR sequences predominated, though certain public TCRs were found in many donors. CMV antigen specificity was confirmed in vitro for three CMV-associated chains.

Looked up from germline, CDR1 is GTSNPN and CDR2 is SVGIG (reference sequence). The CDR3 extends over 15 amino acids. Between the trimmed V and J ends, which lost 0 bases and 3 bases, there was a span of 11 bases. This clone was recorded only once. Antigen specificity is unknown. Primers for the PCR totalled 60 Vbeta and 13 Jbeta. Generated by immunoSEQ multiplex PCR, the TCRdb table keeps only in-frame clones and is missing some. The sample lists tens of thousands of clones, roughly 84% occurring once. The origin of this receptor is a man aged 30-40 years in good health and CMV-seronegative. The chain joins TRBV30 to TRBJ2-2, with D perhaps matching TRBD2 (6 bases). Material: PBMCs. Written as DNA, the CDR3 is TGTGCCTGGAGTGTTGGGGGGAAAGACACCGGGGAGCTGTTTTTT. The encoded protein is CAWSVGGKDTGELFF.